This is a list of T cell receptor beta chains from one sample in a study of T cells after yellow fever vaccination. TCRdb fed the 5' RACE reads into MiXCR, producing one record per CDR3 protein. The table has some 220,000 distinct CDR3 sequences, roughly 3% seen once. This specimen consisted of CD4+ T cells sorted from PBMCs, obtained 10 days after the yellow fever booster vaccination. Source of these receptors: a man aged 18 to 30 who received the YFV17D yellow fever vaccine. Each CDR3 is given with its conserved first and last residue. A D gene is named only where the DNA matches it firmly. A clone size is listed for some rows: how often the clone was seen (once, few, many), or a class if it is expanded.

clone_size: .; v_call: TRBV5-4; d_call: TRBD2; j_call: TRBJ2-5; cdr3_nt: TGTGCCAGCAGCTTGGGGCCCGGGACTAGCGGGGTCCAAGAGACCCAGTACTTC; cdr3_aa: CASSLGPGTSGVQETQYF
clone_size: .; v_call: TRBV20-1; d_call: .; j_call: TRBJ2-7; cdr3_nt: TGCAGTGCTAATCAGGCTCTTCGAGAGCAGTACTTC; cdr3_aa: CSANQALREQYF
clone_size: few; v_call: TRBV14; d_call: .; j_call: TRBJ2-1; cdr3_nt: TGTGCCAGCAGCCTTCCCGAGGTTTCTGGTGAGCAGTTCTTC; cdr3_aa: CASSLPEVSGEQFF
clone_size: few; v_call: TRBV6-5; d_call: TRBD1; j_call: TRBJ1-6; cdr3_nt: TGTGCCAGCAGTATCCGGGACAGGGCTCTACCCCTCCACTTT; cdr3_aa: CASSIRDRALPLHF
clone_size: many; v_call: TRBV29-1; d_call: .; j_call: TRBJ2-7; cdr3_nt: TGCAGCGTGGGGGTTTACGAGCAGTACTTC; cdr3_aa: CSVGVYEQYF
clone_size: many; v_call: TRBV7-2; d_call: .; j_call: TRBJ2-3; cdr3_nt: TGTGCCAGCAGCGAAGCGAGCCCCGGGGGCACAGATACGCAGTATTTT; cdr3_aa: CASSEASPGGTDTQYF
clone_size: many; v_call: TRBV4-1; d_call: .; j_call: TRBJ1-1; cdr3_nt: TGCGCCAGCAGCCTTCTAGGGATGAACACTGAAGCTTTCTTT; cdr3_aa: CASSLLGMNTEAFF
clone_size: .; v_call: TRBV20-1; d_call: .; j_call: TRBJ2-2; cdr3_nt: TGCAGTGCTAGAACGGGGCCCGGGAACACCGGGGAGCTGTTTTTT; cdr3_aa: CSARTGPGNTGELFF
clone_size: few; v_call: TRBV12-3/TRBV12-4; d_call: .; j_call: TRBJ1-5; cdr3_nt: TGTGCCAGCAGTTGGACCGGGACGAGCCAGCCCCAGCATTTT; cdr3_aa: CASSWTGTSQPQHF
clone_size: few; v_call: TRBV5-4; d_call: .; j_call: TRBJ2-5; cdr3_nt: TGTGCCAGCAGCCGGACGGGGTTCCAAGAGACCCAGTACTTC; cdr3_aa: CASSRTGFQETQYF
clone_size: many; v_call: TRBV2; d_call: .; j_call: TRBJ1-5; cdr3_nt: TGTGCCAGCAGTGAAGAGCCCTTTAGGGGCAATCAGCCCCAGCATTTT; cdr3_aa: CASSEEPFRGNQPQHF
clone_size: .; v_call: TRBV11-2; d_call: .; j_call: TRBJ2-3; cdr3_nt: TGTGCCAGCAGCTTAGTGGGCGGGGGCCAAGATACGCAGTATTTT; cdr3_aa: CASSLVGGGQDTQYF
clone_size: few; v_call: TRBV6-1; d_call: .; j_call: TRBJ2-5; cdr3_nt: TGTGCCAGCAGTGTGTCGGGGGGCGGAGAGACCCAGTACTTC; cdr3_aa: CASSVSGGGETQYF
clone_size: few; v_call: TRBV12-3/TRBV12-4; d_call: TRBD1; j_call: TRBJ2-3; cdr3_nt: TGTGCCAGCAGTAATCCACAGGGGGTGTATTTT; cdr3_aa: CASSNPQGVYF
clone_size: .; v_call: TRBV12-3/TRBV12-4; d_call: .; j_call: TRBJ2-7; cdr3_nt: TGTGCCAGCAGTTTTCCGGACCGAGGAGTCCACGAGCAGTACTTC; cdr3_aa: CASSFPDRGVHEQYF
clone_size: many; v_call: TRBV5-1; d_call: TRBD1; j_call: TRBJ2-6; cdr3_nt: TGCGCCAGCAGATCGCCCAGGGGGTCTGGGGCCAACGTCCTGACTTTC; cdr3_aa: CASRSPRGSGANVLTF
clone_size: few; v_call: TRBV5-4; d_call: TRBD1; j_call: TRBJ2-1; cdr3_nt: TGTGCCAGCAGGTCAACGACCGGGACAGTAAAGAGCTCCTACAATGAGCAGTTCTTC; cdr3_aa: CASRSTTGTVKSSYNEQFF
clone_size: many; v_call: TRBV5-1; d_call: .; j_call: TRBJ2-7; cdr3_nt: TGCGCCAGCAGCCCTTTCTCGGCCTCCTACGAGCAGTACTTC; cdr3_aa: CASSPFSASYEQYF
clone_size: many; v_call: TRBV6-5; d_call: .; j_call: TRBJ2-1; cdr3_nt: TGTGCCAGCAGCCGTGAGAGCTCGGGGGACCAACGTCCCTACAATGAGCAGTTCTTC; cdr3_aa: CASSRESSGDQRPYNEQFF
clone_size: .; v_call: TRBV20-1; d_call: .; j_call: TRBJ2-3; cdr3_nt: TGCAGTGCTTTCGCCAGGGCAGTTGGCACAGATACGCAGTATTTT; cdr3_aa: CSAFARAVGTDTQYF
clone_size: .; v_call: TRBV2; d_call: .; j_call: TRBJ2-2; cdr3_nt: TGTGCCAGCTGGGTATTAGCCCGAGGGGAGCTGTTTTTT; cdr3_aa: CASWVLARGELFF
clone_size: many; v_call: TRBV7-7; d_call: .; j_call: TRBJ2-5; cdr3_nt: TGTGCTAGCAGCTGCCTCCCGCGAGGGCAAGAGACCCAGTACTTC; cdr3_aa: CASSCLPRGQETQYF
clone_size: many; v_call: TRBV12-3/TRBV12-4; d_call: .; j_call: TRBJ2-6; cdr3_nt: TGTGCCAGTTCCTTCAGGGGTGCTGGGGCCAACGTCCTGACTTTC; cdr3_aa: CASSFRGAGANVLTF